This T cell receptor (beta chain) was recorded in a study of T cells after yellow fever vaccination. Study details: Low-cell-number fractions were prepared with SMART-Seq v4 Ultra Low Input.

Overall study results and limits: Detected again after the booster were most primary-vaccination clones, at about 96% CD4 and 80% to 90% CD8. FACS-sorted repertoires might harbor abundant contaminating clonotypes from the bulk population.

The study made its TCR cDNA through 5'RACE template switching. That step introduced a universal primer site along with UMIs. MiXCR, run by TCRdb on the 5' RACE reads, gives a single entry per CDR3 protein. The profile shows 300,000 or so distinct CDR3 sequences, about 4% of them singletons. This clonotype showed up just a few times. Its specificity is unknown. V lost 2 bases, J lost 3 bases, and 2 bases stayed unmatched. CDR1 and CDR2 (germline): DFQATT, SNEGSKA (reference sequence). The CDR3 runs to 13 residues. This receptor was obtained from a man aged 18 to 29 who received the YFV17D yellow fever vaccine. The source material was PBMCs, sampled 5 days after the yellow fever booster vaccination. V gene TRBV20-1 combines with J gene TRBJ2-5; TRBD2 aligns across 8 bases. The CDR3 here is CSARRAGEETQYF. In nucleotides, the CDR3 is TGCAGTGCTAGACGAGCGGGGGAAGAGACCCAGTACTTC.